This TCR beta chain originates from a study of technical replicates of blood from several donors. The data were produced by immunoSEQ multiplex PCR, yet TCRdb's version contains in-frame clones alone and is incomplete. The profile shows some 58,000 clones, less than 95% of them singletons. Germline lookup yields CDR1 SGHTA and CDR2 FQGNSA. Trimming cost V 5 bases and J 7 bases, with 8 bases left between them. There are 11 residues in the CDR3. The sequence derives from a human donor in good health. This chain uses TRBV7-2 with TRBJ1-2; D is perhaps TRBD1 (6 bases). The material sequenced was T cells isolated from PBMCs. CDR3 loop: CASSKGGGYTF. The CDR3 DNA sequence: TGTGCCAGCAGCAAAGGGGGTGGCTACACCTTC.